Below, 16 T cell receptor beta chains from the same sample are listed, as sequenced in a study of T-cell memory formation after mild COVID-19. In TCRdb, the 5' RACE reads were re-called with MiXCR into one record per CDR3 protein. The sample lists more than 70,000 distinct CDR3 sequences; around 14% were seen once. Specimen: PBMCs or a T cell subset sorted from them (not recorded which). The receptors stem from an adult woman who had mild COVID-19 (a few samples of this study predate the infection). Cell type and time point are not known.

CDR3 residues: CATSDPSGRTDTQYF. The CDR3 DNA follows: TGTGCCACCAGTGATCCTAGCGGGAGGACAGATACGCAGTATTTT. The V call is TRBV24-1, the J call TRBJ2-3; 11 nucleotides align to TRBD2. The CDR3 has 15 amino acids. With 3 bases clipped from V and 3 bases from J, the junction kept 1 base outside the gene matches. The germline gives CDR1 KGHDR, CDR2 SFDVKD.

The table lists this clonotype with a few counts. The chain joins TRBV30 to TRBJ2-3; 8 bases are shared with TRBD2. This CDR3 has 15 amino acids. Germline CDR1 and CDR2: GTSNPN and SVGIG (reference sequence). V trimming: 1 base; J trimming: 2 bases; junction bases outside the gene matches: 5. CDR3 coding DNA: TGTGCCTGGAGTGACCCGGGACTAGTCACAGATACGCAGTATTTT. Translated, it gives CAWSDPGLVTDTQYF.

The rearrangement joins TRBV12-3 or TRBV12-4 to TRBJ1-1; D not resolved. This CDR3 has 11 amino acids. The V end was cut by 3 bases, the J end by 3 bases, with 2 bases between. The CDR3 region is CASSFDTEAFF. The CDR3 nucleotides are TGTGCCAGCAGTTTCGACACTGAAGCTTTCTTT.

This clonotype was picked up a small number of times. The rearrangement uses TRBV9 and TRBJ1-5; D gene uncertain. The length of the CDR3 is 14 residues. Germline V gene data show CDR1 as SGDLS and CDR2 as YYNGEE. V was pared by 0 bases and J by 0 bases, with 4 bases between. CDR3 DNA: TGTGCCAGCAGCGTAGGGAGTAGCAATCAGCCCCAGCATTTT. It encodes CASSVGSSNQPQHF. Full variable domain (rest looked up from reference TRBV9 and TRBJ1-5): DSGVTQTPKHLITATGQRVTLRCSPRSGDLSVYWYQQSLDQGLQFLIQYYNGEERAKGNILERFSAQQFPDLHSELNLSSLELGDSALYFCASSVGSSNQPQHFGDGTRLSIL.

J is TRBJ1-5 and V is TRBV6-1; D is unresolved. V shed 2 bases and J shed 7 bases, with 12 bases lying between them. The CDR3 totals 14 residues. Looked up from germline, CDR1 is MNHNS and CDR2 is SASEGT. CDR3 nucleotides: TGTGCCAGCAGTGAATATAACCTTGGACAGCCCCAGCATTTT. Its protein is CASSEYNLGQPQHF.

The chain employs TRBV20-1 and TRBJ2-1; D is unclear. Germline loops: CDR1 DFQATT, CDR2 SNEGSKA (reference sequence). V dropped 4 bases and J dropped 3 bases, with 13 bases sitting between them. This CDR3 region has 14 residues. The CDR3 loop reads CSAISPLYYNEQFF. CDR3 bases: TGCAGTGCTATTAGCCCTCTCTACTACAATGAGCAGTTCTTC.

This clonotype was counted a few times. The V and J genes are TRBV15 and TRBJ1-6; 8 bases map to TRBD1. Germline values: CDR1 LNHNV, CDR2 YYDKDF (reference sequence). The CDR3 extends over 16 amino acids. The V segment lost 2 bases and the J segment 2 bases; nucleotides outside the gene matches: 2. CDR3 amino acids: CATSRLDRAYNSPLHF. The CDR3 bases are TGTGCCACCAGCAGACTGGACAGGGCCTATAATTCACCCCTCCACTTT.

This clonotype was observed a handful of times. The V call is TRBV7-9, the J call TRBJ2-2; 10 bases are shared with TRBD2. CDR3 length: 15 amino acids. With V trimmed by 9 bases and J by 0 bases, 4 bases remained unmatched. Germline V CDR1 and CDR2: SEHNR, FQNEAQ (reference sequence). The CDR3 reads CARSGLATNTGELFF. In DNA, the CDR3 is TGTGCCAGATCGGGACTAGCGACGAACACCGGGGAGCTGTTTTTT.

The CDR3 bases are TGTGCCAGCCAAGGAACAGGGCGGTACCACGAGCAGTACTTC. It specifies CASQGTGRYHEQYF. This chain uses TRBV6-5 with TRBJ2-7; TRBD1 might be the D (6 bases). The germline CDR1 and CDR2 sequences are MNHEY and SVGAGI. This CDR3 region has 14 residues. V was cut by 8 bases and J by 5 bases, with 19 bases left in between.

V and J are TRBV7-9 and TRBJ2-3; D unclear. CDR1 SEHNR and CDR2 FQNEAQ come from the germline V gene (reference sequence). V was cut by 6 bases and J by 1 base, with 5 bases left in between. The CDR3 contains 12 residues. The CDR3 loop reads CASSWGTDTQYF. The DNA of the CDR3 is TGTGCCAGCAGTTGGGGCACAGATACGCAGTATTTT.

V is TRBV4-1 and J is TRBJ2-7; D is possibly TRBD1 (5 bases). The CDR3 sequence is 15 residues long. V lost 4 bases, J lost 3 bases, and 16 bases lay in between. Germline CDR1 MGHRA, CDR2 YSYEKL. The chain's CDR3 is CASSPGFDTDYEQYF. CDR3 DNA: TGCGCCAGCAGCCCAGGGTTCGACACTGACTACGAGCAGTACTTC.

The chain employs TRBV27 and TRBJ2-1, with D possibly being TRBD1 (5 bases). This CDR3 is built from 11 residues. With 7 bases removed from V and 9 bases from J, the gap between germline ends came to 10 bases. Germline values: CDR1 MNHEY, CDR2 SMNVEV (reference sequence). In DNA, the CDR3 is TGTGCCAGCATGGGGCCCGGTGAGCAGTTCTTC. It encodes CASMGPGEQFF.

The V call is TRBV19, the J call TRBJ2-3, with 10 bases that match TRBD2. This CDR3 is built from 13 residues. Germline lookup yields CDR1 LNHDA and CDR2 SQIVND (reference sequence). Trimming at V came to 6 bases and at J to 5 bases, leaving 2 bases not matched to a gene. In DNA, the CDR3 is TGTGCCAGTAGAAGCGGGAGGGAAGATACGCAGTATTTT. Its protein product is CASRSGREDTQYF.

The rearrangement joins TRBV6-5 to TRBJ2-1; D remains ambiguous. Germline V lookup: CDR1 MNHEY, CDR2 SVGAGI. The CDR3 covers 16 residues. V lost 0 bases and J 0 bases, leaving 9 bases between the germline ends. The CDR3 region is CASSYSTQSSYNEQFF. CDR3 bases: TGTGCCAGCAGTTACTCGACCCAAAGCTCCTACAATGAGCAGTTCTTC.

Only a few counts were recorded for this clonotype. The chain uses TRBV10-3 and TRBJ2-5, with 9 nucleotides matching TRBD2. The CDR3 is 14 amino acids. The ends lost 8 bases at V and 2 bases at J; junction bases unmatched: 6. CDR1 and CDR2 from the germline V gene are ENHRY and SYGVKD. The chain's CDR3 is CAIGLAGAQETQYF. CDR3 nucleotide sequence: TGTGCCATCGGATTAGCGGGAGCACAAGAGACCCAGTACTTC.

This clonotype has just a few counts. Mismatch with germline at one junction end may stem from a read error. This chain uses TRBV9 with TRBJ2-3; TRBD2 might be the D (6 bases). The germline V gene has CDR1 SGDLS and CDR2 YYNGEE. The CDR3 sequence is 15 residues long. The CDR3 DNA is TGTGCCAGCAGCCCTACTAGCACTGGAATGGATACGCAGTGTTTT. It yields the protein CASSPTSTGMDTQCF.